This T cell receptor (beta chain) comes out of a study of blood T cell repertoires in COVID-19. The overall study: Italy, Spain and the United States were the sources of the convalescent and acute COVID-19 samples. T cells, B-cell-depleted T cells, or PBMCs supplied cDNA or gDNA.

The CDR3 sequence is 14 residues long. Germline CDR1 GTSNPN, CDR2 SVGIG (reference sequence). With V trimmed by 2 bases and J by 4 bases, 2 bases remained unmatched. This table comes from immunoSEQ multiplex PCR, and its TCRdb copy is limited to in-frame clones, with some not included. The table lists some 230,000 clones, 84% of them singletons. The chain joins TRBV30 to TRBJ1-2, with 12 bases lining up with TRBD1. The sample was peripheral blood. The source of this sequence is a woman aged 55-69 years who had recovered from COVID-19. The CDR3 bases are TGTGCCTGGAGTCGGGACAGGGGGCTCTATGGCTACACCTTC. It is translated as CAWSRDRGLYGYTF.